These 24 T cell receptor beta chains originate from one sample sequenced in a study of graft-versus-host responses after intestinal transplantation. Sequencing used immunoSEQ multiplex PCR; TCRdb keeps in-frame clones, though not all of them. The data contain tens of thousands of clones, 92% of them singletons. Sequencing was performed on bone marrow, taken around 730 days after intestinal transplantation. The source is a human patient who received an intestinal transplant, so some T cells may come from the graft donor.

The CDR3 coding sequence is TGCAGCGTTGCAGGGTTTGGGACTGAAGCTTTCTTT. This encodes CSVAGFGTEAFF. V and J are TRBV29-1 and TRBJ1-1; D possibly corresponds to TRBD1 (5 bases). The CDR3 is 12 amino acids. Trimming cost V 4 bases and J 5 bases, with 11 bases left between them. From germline, CDR1 is SQVTM and CDR2 ANQGSEA.

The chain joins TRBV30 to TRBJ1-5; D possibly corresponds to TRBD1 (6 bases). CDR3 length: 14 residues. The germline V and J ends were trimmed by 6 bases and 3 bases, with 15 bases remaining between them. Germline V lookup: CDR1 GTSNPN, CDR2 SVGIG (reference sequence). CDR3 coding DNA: TGTGCCTGCAAACAGGGAGGGTACAATCAGCCCCAGCATTTT. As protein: CACKQGGYNQPQHF. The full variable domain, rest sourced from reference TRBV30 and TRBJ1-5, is SQTIHQWPATLVQPVGSPLSLECTVEGTSNPNLYWYRQAAGRGLQLLFYSVGIGQISSEVPQNLSASRPQDRQFILSSKKLLLSDSGFYLCACKQGGYNQPQHFGDGTRLSIL.

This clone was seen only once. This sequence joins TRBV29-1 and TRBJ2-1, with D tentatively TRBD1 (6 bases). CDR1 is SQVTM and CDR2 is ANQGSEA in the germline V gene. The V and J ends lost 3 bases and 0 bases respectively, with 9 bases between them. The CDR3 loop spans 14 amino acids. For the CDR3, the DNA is TGCAGCGTTGACCAGGGGAGCTCCTACAATGAGCAGTTCTTC. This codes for CSVDQGSSYNEQFF.

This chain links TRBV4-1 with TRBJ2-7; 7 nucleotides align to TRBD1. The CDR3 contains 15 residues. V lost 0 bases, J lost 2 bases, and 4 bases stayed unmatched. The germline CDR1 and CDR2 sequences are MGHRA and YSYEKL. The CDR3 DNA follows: TGCGCCAGCAGCCAAGAGACAGGGATAACCTACGAGCAGTACTTC. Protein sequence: CASSQETGITYEQYF.

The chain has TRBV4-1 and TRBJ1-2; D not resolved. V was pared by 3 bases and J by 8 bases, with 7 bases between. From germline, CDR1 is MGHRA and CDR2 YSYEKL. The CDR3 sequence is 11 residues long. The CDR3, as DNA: TGCGCCAGCAGCCAGGGTACAGGCTACACCTTC. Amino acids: CASSQGTGYTF.

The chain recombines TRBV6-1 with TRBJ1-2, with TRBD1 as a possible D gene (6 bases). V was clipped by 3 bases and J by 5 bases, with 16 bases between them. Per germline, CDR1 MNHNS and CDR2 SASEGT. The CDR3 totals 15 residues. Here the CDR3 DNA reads TGTGCCAGCAGTGATATGGGGGGCGAGTTTTATGGCTACACCTTC. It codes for CASSDMGGEFYGYTF.

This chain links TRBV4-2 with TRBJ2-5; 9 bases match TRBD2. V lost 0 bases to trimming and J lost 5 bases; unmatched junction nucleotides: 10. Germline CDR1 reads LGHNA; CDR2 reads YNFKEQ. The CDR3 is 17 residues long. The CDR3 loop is CASSQDLNSGRSETQYF. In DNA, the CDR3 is TGTGCCAGCAGCCAAGACCTGAATAGCGGGAGATCTGAGACCCAGTACTTC.

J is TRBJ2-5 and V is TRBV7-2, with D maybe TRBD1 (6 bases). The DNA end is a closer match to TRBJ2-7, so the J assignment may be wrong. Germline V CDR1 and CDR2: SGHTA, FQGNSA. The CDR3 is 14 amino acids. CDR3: CASSSRQGSYEQYF. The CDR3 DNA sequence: TGTGCCAGCAGCTCCCGCCAGGGGTCCTACGAGCAGTACTTC.

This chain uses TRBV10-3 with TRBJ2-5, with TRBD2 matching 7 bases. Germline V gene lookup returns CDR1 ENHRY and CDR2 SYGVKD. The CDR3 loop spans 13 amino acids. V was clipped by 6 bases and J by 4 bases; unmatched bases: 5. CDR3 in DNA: TGTGCCATCAGAACTAGCGTCGGAGAGACCCAGTACTTC. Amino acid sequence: CAIRTSVGETQYF.

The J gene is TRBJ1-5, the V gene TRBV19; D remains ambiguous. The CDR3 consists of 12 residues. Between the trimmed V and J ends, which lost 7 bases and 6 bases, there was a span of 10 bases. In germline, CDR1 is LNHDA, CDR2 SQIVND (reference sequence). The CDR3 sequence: CASNSGSQPQHF. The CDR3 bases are TGTGCCAGTAATAGCGGGTCTCAGCCCCAGCATTTT.

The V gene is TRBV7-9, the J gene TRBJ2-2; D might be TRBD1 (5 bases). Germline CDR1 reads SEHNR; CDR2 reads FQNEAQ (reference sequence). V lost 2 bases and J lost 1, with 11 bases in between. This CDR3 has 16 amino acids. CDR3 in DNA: TGTGCCAGCAGCTTAATTGGGGCCTTGAACACCGGGGAGCTGTTTTTT. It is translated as CASSLIGALNTGELFF.

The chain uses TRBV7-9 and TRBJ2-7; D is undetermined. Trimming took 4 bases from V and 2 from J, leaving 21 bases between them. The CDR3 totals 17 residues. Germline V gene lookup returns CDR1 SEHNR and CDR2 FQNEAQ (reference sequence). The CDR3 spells CASSSLRTPVATYEQYF. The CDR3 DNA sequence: TGTGCCAGCAGCTCCCTGAGGACCCCCGTCGCCACCTACGAGCAGTACTTC.

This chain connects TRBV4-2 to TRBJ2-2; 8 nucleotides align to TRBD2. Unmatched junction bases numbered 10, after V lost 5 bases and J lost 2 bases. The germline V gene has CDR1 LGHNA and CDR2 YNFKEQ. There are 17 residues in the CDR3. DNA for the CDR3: TGTGCCAGCAGCTTTTCCGGACTAGCCCCAAACACCGGGGAGCTGTTTTTT. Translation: CASSFSGLAPNTGELFF.

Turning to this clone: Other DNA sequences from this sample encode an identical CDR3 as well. CDR3 nucleotides: TGTGCCAGCAGCCAAGAGGGAGATACGCAGTATTTT. This translates into CASSQEGDTQYF. V gene TRBV4-2 combines with J gene TRBJ2-3, with D hard to call. From germline, CDR1 is LGHNA and CDR2 YNFKEQ. The CDR3 length is 12 residues. Trimming removed 0 bases at V and 5 bases at J, with 3 bases between.

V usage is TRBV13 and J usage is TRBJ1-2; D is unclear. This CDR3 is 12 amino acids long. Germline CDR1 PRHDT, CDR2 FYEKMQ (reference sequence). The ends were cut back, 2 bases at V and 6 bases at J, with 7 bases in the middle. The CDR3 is CASSLSGHGYTF. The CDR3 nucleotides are TGTGCCAGCAGCTTATCTGGGCATGGCTACACCTTC. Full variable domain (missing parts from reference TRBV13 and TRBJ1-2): AAGVIQSPRHLIKEKRETATLKCYPIPRHDTVYWYQQGPGQDPQFLISFYEKMQSDKGSIPDRFSAQQFSDYHSELNMSSLELGDSALYFCASSLSGHGYTFGSGTRLTVV.

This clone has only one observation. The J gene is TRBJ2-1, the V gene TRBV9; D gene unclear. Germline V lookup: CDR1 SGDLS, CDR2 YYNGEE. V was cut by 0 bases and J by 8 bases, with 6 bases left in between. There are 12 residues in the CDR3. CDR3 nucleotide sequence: TGTGCCAGCAGCGTAGTGGGCGATGAGCAGTTCTTC. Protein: CASSVVGDEQFF.

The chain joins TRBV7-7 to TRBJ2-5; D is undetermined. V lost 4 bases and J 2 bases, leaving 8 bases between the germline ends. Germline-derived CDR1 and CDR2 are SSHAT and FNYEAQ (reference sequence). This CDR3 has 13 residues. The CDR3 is CASSSGRQETQYF. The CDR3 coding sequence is TGTGCCAGCAGCTCAGGACGGCAAGAGACCCAGTACTTC.

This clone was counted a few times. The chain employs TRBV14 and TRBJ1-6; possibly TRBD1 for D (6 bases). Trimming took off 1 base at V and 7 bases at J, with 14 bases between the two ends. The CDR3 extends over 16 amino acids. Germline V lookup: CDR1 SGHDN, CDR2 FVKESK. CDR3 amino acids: CASSQAGGGGNSPLHF. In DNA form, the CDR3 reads TGTGCCAGCAGCCAAGCCGGGGGAGGGGGGAATTCACCCCTCCACTTT.

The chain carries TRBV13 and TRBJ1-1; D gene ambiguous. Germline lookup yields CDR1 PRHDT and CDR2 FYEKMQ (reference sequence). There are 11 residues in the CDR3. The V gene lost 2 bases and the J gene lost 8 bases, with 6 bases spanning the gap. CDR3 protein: CASSLLEEAFF. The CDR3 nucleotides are TGTGCCAGCAGCTTATTGGAAGAAGCTTTCTTT.

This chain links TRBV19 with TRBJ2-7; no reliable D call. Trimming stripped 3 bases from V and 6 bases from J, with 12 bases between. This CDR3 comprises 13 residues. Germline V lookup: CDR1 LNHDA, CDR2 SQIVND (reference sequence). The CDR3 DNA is TGTGCCAGTAGTATTGGACGAGGTGGCGAGCAGTACTTC. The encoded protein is CASSIGRGGEQYF.

The CDR3 reads CASSVQGAFGGEKLFF. The DNA of the CDR3 is TGTGCCAGCAGTGTACAGGGGGCGTTCGGTGGCGAAAAACTGTTTTTT. The V call is TRBV6-1, the J call TRBJ1-4, with 9 nucleotides matching TRBD1. CDR3 length equals 16 residues. After removal of 4 bases from V and 8 bases from J, the junction contained 11 bases not matched to a gene. Germline V gives CDR1 MNHNS, CDR2 SASEGT.

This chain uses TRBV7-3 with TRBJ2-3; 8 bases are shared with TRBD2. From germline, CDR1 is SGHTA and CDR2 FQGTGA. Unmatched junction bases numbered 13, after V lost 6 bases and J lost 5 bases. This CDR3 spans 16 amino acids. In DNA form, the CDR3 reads TGTGCCAGCAGTACCTCCACCGCGGGGGGATTAGATACGCAGTATTTT. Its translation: CASSTSTAGGLDTQYF.

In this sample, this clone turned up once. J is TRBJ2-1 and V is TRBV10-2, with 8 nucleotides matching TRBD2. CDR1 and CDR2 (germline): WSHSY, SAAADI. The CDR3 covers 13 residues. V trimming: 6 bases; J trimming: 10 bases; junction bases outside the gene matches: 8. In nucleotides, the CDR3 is TGCGCCAGCAGGCCCCGGGGGGGGTTAGAGCAGTTCTTC. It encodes CASRPRGGLEQFF.

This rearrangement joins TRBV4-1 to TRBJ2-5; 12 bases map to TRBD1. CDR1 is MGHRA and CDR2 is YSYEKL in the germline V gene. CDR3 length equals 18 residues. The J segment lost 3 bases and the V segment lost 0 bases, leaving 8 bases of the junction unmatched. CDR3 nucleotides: TGCGCCAGCAGCCAAGATGGGACAGGGGGCCCGGGGAAAGAGACCCAGTACTTC. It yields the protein CASSQDGTGGPGKETQYF.